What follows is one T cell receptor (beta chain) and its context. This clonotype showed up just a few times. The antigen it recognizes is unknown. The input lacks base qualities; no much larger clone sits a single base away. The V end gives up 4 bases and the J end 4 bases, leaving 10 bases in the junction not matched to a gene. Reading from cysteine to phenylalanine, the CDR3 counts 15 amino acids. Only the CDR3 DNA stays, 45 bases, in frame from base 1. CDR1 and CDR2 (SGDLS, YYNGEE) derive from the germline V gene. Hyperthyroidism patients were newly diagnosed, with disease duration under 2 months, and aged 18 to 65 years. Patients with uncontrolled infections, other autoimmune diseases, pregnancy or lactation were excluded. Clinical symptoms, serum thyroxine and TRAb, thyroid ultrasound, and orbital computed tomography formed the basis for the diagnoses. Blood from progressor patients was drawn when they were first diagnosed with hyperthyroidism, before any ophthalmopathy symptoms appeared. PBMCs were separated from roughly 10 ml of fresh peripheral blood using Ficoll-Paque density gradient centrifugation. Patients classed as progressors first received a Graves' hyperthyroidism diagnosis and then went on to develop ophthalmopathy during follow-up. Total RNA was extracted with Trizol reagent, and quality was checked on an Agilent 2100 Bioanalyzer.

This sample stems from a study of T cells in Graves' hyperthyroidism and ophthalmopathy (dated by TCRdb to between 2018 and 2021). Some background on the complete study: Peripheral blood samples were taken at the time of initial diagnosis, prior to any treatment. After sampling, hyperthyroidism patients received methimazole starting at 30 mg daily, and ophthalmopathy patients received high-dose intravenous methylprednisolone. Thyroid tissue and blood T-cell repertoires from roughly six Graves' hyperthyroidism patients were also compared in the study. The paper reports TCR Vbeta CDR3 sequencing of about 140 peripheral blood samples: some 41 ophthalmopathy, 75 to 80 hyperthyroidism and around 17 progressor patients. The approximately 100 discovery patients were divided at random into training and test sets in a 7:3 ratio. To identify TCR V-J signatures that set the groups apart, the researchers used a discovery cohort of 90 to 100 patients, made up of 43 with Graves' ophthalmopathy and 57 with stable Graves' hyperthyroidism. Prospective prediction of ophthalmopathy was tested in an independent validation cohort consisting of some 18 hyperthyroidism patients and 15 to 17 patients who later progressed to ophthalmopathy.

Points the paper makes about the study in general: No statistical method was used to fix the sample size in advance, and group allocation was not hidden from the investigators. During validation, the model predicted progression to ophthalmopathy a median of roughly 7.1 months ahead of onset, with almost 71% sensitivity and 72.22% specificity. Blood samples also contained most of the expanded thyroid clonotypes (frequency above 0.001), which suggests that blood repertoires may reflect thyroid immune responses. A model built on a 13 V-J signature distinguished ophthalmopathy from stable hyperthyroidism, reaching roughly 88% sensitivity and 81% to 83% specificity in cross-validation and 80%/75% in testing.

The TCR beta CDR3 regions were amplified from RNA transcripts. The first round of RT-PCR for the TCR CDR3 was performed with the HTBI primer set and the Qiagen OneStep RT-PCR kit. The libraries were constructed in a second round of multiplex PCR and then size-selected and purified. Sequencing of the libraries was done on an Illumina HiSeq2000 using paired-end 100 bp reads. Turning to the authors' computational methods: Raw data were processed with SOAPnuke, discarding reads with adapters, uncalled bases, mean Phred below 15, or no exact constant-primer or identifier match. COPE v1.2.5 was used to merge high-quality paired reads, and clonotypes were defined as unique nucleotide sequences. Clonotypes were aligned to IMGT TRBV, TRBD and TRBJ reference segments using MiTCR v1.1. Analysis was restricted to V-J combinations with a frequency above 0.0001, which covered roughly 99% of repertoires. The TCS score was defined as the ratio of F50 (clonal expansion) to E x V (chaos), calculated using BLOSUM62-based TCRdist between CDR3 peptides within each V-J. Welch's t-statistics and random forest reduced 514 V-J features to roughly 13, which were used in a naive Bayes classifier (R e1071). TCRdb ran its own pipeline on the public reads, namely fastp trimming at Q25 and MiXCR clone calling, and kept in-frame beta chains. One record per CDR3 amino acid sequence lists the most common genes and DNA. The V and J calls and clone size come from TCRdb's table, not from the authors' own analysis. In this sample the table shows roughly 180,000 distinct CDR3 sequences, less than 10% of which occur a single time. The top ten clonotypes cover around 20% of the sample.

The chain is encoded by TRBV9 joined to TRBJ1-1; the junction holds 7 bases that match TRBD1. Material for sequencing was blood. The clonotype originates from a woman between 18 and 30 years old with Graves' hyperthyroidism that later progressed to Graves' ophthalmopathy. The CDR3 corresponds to CASSLRQGGGTEAFF. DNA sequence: TGTGCCAGCAGCCTTCGACAGGGTGGCGGCACTGAAGCTTTCTTT.